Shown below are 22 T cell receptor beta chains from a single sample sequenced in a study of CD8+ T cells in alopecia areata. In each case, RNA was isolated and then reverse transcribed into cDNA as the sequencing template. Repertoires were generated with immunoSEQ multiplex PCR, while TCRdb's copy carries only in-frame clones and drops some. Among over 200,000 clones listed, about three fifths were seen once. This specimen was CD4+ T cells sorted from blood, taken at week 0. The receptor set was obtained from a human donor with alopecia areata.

The CDR3 here is CAISEHLPSRDTEAFF. CDR3 nucleotides: TGTGCCATCAGTGAGCATCTGCCCTCGAGGGACACTGAAGCTTTCTTT. This sequence joins TRBV10-3 and TRBJ1-1; no reliable D call. The CDR3 runs to 16 residues. Germline V gene sequence: CDR1 ENHRY, CDR2 SYGVKD. V was shortened by 2 bases and J by 3 bases, with 16 bases between the two germline ends.

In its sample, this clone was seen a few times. CDR3 nucleotide sequence: TGTGCCAGCAGCGTAAGCGGGAGGGCCTACGAGCAGTACTTC. As protein: CASSVSGRAYEQYF. J is TRBJ2-7 and V is TRBV4-2, with 10 bases identical to TRBD2. The germline V gene encodes CDR1 LGHNA and CDR2 YNFKEQ. There are 14 residues in the CDR3. V shed 5 bases, J shed 2 bases, and the junction held 3 bases outside the gene matches.

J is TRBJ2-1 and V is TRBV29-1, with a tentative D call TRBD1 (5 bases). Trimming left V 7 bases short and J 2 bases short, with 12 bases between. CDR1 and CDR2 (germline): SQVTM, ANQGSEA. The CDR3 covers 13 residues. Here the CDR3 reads CSGRQPTYNEQFF. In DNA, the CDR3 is TGCAGCGGCCGACAGCCAACCTACAATGAGCAGTTCTTC.

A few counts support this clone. The CDR3 here is CASSTQRGGEQYF. The CDR3, as DNA: TGTGCCAGCAGTACACAACGGGGTGGCGAGCAGTACTTC. This sequence joins TRBV6-5 and TRBJ2-7, with a tentative D call TRBD2 (5 bases). This CDR3 comprises 13 residues. Trimming left V 5 bases short and J 6 bases short, with 14 bases between. Germline V lookup: CDR1 MNHEY, CDR2 SVGAGI.

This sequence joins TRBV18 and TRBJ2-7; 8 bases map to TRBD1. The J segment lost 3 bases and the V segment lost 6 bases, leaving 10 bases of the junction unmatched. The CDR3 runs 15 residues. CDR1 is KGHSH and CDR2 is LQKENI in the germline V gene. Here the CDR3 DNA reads TGTGCCAGCTCGCCCCCTAACAGGGGGGACTACGAGCAGTACTTC. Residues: CASSPPNRGDYEQYF.

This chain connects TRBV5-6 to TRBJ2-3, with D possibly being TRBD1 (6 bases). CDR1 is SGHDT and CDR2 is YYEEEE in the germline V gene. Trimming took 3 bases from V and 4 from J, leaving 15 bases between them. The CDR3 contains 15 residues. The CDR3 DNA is TGTGCCAGCAGCTCAACAGGGTTTTCCGCAGATACGCAGTATTTT. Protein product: CASSSTGFSADTQYF. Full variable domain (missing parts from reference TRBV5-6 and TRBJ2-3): DAGVTQSPTHLIKTRGQQVTLRCSPKSGHDTVSWYQQALGQGPQFIFQYYEEEERQRGNFPDRFSGHQFPNYSSELNVNALLLGDSALYLCASSSTGFSADTQYFGPGTRLTVL.

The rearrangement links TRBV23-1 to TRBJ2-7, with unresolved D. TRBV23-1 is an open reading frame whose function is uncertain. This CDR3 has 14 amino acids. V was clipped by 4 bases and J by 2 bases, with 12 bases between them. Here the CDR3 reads CASSRERETYEQYF. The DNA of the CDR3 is TGCGCCAGCAGTCGAGAAAGGGAAACCTACGAGCAGTACTTC.

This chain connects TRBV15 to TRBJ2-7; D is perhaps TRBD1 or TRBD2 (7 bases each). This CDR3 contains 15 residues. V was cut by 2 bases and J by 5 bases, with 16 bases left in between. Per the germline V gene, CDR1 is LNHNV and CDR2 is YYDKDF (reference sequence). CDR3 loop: CATSRRGQGRDEQYF. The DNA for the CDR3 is TGTGCCACCAGCAGAAGGGGGCAGGGGAGGGACGAGCAGTACTTC.

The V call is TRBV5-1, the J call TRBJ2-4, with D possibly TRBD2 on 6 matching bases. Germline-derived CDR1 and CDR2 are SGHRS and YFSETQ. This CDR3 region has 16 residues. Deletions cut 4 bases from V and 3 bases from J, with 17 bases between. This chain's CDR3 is CASSPVGSSGKNIQYF. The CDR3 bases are TGCGCCAGCAGCCCGGTCGGGAGTAGTGGCAAAAACATTCAGTACTTC.

The CDR3 coding sequence is TGCGCCAGCAGTCAATCGAGGGAGACGAACACTGAAGCTTTCTTT. Translation gives CASSQSRETNTEAFF. The chain uses TRBV23-1 and TRBJ1-1; the D is unclear. TRBV23-1 is placed among ORFs of uncertain function. CDR3 length: 15 residues. The V end lost 0 bases, the J end lost 1 base, and 9 bases lay between the germline ends.

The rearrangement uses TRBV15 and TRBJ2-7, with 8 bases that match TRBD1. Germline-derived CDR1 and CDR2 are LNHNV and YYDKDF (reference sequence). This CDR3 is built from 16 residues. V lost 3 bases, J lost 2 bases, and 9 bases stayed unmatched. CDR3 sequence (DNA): TGTGCCACCAGCAGTGCCGAAGGGACAGGCACCTACGAGCAGTACTTC. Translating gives CATSSAEGTGTYEQYF.

CDR3 protein: CASSYSSGGGYQHF. In DNA, the CDR3 is TGTGCCAGCAGTTACTCCTCAGGTGGGGGCTACCAGCATTTT. The V gene is TRBV6-5, the J gene TRBJ1-5; a possible D gene is TRBD1 (6 bases). The CDR3 is 14 residues long. Germline V gives CDR1 MNHEY, CDR2 SVGAGI. V was trimmed by 0 bases and J by 12 bases, leaving 15 bases between them.

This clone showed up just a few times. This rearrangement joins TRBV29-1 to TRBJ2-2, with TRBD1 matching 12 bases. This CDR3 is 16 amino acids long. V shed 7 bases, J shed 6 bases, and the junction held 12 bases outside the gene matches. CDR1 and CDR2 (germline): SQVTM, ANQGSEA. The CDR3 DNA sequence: TGCAGCGCGGGACAGGGGGCGCGGAGAGACGCCGGGGAGCTGTTTTTT. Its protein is CSAGQGARRDAGELFF.

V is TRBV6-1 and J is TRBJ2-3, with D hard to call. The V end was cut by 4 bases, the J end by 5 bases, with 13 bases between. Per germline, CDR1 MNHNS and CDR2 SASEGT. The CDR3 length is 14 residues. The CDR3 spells CASSVGQTQDTQYF. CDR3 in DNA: TGTGCCAGCAGTGTGGGCCAAACCCAAGATACGCAGTATTTT.

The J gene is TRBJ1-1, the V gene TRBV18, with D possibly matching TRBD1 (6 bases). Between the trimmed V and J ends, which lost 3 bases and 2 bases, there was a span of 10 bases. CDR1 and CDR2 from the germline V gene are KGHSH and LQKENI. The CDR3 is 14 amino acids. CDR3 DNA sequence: TGTGCCAGCTCACCGTCACAGGGAAACACTGAAGCTTTCTTT. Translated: CASSPSQGNTEAFF.

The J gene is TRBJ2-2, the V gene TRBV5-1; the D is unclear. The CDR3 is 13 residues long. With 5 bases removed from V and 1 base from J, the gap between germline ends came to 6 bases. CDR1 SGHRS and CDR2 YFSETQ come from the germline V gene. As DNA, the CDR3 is TGCGCCAGCAGTGCGGAGAACACCGGGGAGCTGTTTTTT. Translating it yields CASSAENTGELFF.

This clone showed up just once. CDR3 DNA: TGTGCCAGCGCAAAACAGGGGTCGAATGGCTACACCTTC. This encodes CASAKQGSNGYTF. The chain links TRBV2 to TRBJ1-2, with 7 positions matching TRBD1. Germline V gene lookup returns CDR1 SNHLY and CDR2 FYNNEI. This CDR3 is built from 13 residues. The V segment lost 8 bases and the J segment 6 bases; nucleotides outside the gene matches: 9.

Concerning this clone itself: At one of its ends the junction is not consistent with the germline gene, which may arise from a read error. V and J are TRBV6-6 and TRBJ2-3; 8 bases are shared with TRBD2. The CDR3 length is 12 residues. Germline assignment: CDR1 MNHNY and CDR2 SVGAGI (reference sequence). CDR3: CASKEIAGPHRF. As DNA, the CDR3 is TGTGCCAGCAAGGAAATAGCGGGACCTCATCGTTTT.

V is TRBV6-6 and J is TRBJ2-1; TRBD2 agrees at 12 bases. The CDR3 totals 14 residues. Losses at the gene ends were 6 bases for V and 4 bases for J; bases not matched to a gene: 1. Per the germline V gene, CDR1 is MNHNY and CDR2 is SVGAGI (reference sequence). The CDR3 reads CASRGLAGYNEQFF. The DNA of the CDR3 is TGTGCCAGCAGAGGACTAGCGGGGTACAATGAGCAGTTCTTC.

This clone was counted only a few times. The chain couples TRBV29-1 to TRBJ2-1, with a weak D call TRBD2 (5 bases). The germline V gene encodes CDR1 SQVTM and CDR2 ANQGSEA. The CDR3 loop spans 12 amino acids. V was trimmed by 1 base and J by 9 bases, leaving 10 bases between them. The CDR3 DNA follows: TGCAGCGTTGAAGGGGAGATCGGTGAGCAGTTCTTC. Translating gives CSVEGEIGEQFF.

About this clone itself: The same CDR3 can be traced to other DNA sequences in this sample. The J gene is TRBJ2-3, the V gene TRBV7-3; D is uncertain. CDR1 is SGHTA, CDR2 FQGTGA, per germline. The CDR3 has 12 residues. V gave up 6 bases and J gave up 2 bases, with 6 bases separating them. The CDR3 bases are TGTGCCAGCAGTTCCTACACAGATACGCAGTATTTT. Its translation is CASSSYTDTQYF. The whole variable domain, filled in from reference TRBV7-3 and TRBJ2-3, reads GAGVSQTPSNKVTEKGKYVELRCDPISGHTALYWYRQSLGQGPEFLIYFQGTGAADDSGLPNDRFFAVRPEGSVSTLKIQRTERGDSAVYLCASSSYTDTQYFGPGTRLTVL.

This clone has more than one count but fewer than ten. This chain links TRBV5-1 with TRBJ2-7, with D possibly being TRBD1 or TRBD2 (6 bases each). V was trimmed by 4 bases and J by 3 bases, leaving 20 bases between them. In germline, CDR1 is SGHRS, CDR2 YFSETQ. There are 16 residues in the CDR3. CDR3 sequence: CASSLRLGGPDYEQYF. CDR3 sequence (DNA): TGCGCCAGCAGCCTCCGTTTGGGGGGCCCTGACTACGAGCAGTACTTC. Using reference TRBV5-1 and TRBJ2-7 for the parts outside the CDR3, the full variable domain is KAGVTQTPRYLIKTRGQQVTLSCSPISGHRSVSWYQQTPGQGLQFLFEYFSETQRNKGNFPGRFSGRQFSNSRSEMNVSTLELGDSALYLCASSLRLGGPDYEQYFGPGTRLTVT.